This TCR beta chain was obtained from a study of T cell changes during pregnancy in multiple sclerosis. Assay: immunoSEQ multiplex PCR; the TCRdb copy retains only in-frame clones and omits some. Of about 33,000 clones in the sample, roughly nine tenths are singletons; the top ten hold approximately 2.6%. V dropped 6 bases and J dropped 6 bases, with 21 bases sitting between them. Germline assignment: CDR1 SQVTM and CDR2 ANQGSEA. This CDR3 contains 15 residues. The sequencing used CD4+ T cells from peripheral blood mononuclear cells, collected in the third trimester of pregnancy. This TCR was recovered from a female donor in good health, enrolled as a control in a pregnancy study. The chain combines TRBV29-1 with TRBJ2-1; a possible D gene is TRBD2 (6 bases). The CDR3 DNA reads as TGCAGCGTGGACGGGAGCGATGGGGTTTTCAATGAGCAGTTCTTC. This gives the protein CSVDGSDGVFNEQFF.